Following are 20 T cell receptor beta chains from one sample sequenced in a study of regulatory T cells in long-lasting Graves disease. The authors built TCR beta libraries using iRepertoire HTBI primers and Arm-PCR of CDR3 regions. A single record per CDR3 protein comes from TCRdb applying MiXCR to the multiplex PCR reads. The sample holds approximately 390,000 distinct CDR3 sequences, about 16% seen once. The sample's time point: newly diagnosed GD, antithyroid drugs for less than 3 months. Making the TCR library involved RNA that had been extracted from PBMCs. Another study also made use of these data, one on T cells in Graves' hyperthyroidism and ophthalmopathy.

The starting material was peripheral blood mononuclear cells (PBMCs), obtained at new diagnosis, from a patient treated with antithyroid drugs. The receptors come from a woman aged 18-29 years with Graves disease.

V gene TRBV6-4 combines with J gene TRBJ2-3, with 8 positions matching TRBD2. The J call may be incorrect, as the DNA end agrees better with TRBJ2-5. Germline V gives CDR1 MRHNA, CDR2 SNTAGT. The CDR3 runs to 16 residues. The CDR3 sequence is CASSDIPGGGVKTQYF. The DNA of the CDR3 is TGTGCCAGCAGTGACATTCCCGGGGGGGGGGTGAAGACCCAGTACTTC.

This clonotype was counted many times. This chain uses TRBV9 with TRBJ2-1, with 8 bases matching TRBD2. The CDR3 has 15 amino acids. Trimming took 0 bases from V and 5 from J; bases not matched to a gene: 4. Per germline, CDR1 SGDLS and CDR2 YYNGEE. CDR3 sequence: CASSVVSGDNNEQFF. The CDR3 DNA reads TGTGCCAGCAGCGTAGTTAGCGGGGATAACAATGAGCAGTTCTTC.

CDR3 loop: CASSTQGMRTEAFF. The CDR3, as DNA: TGTGCCAGTAGTACCCAGGGGATGAGAACTGAAGCTTTCTTT. The chain combines TRBV19 with TRBJ1-1; a weak D match, TRBD1 (6 bases). The CDR3 is 14 amino acids. V was trimmed by 4 bases and J by 5 bases, leaving 14 bases between them. CDR1 and CDR2 (germline): LNHDA, SQIVND (reference sequence).

The chain combines TRBV11-3 with TRBJ2-1; 8 bases line up with TRBD1. The CDR3 is 14 amino acids. CDR1 is SGHNT and CDR2 is YENEEA in the germline V gene. J gave up 6 bases and V 4 bases, and 5 bases lay outside the gene matches. The CDR3 nucleotides are TGTGCCAGCAGCTCGCAGGGGACAGGCAATGAGCAGTTCTTC. Encoded protein: CASSSQGTGNEQFF.

In its sample, this clonotype was seen many times. The V and J genes are TRBV6-1 and TRBJ2-7; 7 bases map to TRBD1. The V and J ends lost 6 bases and 0 bases, in that order; junction bases with no gene match: 8. CDR1 and CDR2 (germline): MNHNS, SASEGT. This CDR3 spans 15 amino acids. The CDR3: CASRADGTVSYEQYF. The CDR3 bases are TGTGCCAGCAGAGCAGACGGGACAGTCTCCTACGAGCAGTACTTC.

This clonotype was counted ten times or more. The chain carries TRBV7-2 and TRBJ2-1, with D possibly matching TRBD2 (6 bases). CDR1 is SGHTA and CDR2 is FQGNSA in the germline V gene. The V end lost 1 base, the J end lost 3 bases, and 10 bases lay between the germline ends. There are 15 residues in the CDR3. The CDR3: CASSLVDGGYNEQFF. The DNA for the CDR3 is TGTGCCAGCAGCTTAGTAGACGGGGGCTACAATGAGCAGTTCTTC.

At least ten counts were recorded for this clonotype. This chain joins TRBV2 and TRBJ2-1; D unclear. Trimming shortened V by 3 bases and J by 4 bases, and 10 bases separated the two germline ends. Per the germline V gene, CDR1 is SNHLY and CDR2 is FYNNEI. The CDR3 is 14 residues long. CDR3 amino acids: CASSEETAYNEQFF. CDR3 DNA: TGTGCCAGCAGTGAGGAGACGGCGTACAATGAGCAGTTCTTC. The full variable domain, rest sourced from reference TRBV2 and TRBJ2-1, is EPEVTQTPSHQVTQMGQEVILRCVPISNHLYFYWYRQILGQKVEFLVSFYNNEISEKSEIFDDQFSVERPDGSNFTLKIRSTKLEDSAMYFCASSEETAYNEQFFGPGTRLTVL.

The chain recombines TRBV6-1 with TRBJ1-5; TRBD1 matches 8 bases. The CDR3 extends over 14 amino acids. Germline V lookup: CDR1 MNHNS, CDR2 SASEGT. With 6 bases clipped from V and 6 bases from J, the junction kept 7 bases outside the gene matches. CDR3 bases: TGTGCCAGCAGATCCGACAGGGGAAGTCAGCCCCAGCATTTT. Protein product: CASRSDRGSQPQHF.

The J gene is TRBJ1-5, the V gene TRBV6-2 or TRBV6-3; D gene unclear. This CDR3 is built from 16 residues. V lost 2 bases, J lost 5 bases, and 16 bases lay in between. CDR1 is MNHEY and CDR2 is SVGEGT in the germline V gene. The CDR3 is CASSYNRRPPYQPQHF. In DNA form, the CDR3 reads TGTGCCAGCAGTTACAACCGCAGACCGCCTTATCAGCCCCAGCATTTT.

This clonotype was counted at least ten times. This chain joins TRBV12-3 or TRBV12-4 and TRBJ2-1, with a possible D match to TRBD2 (5 bases). V was pared by 5 bases and J by 3 bases, with 14 bases between. This CDR3 has 15 amino acids. This chain's CDR3 is CASSPRRGLYNEQFF. CDR3 nucleotides: TGTGCCAGCAGTCCCAGGAGAGGGCTCTACAATGAGCAGTTCTTC.

The gene calls are TRBV4-1 and TRBJ2-7, with 7 bases matching TRBD1. The trim removed 4 bases at V and 0 bases at J, leaving 6 bases unmatched. The CDR3 covers 15 residues. CDR1 and CDR2 (germline): MGHRA, YSYEKL. The CDR3 DNA is TGCGCCAGCAGCCTACGGACAGGATCCTCCTACGAGCAGTACTTC. Its translation: CASSLRTGSSYEQYF.

This clonotype has a count of ten or more. The chain joins TRBV6-2 or TRBV6-3 to TRBJ2-3, with 10 bases that match TRBD2. The CDR3 contains 15 residues. CDR1 and CDR2 (germline): MNHEY, SVGEGT. V lost 4 bases, J lost 2 bases, and 3 bases stayed unmatched. CDR3 in DNA: TGTGCCAGCAGTTCCACTAGCGGGGCCACAGATACGCAGTATTTT. Translating it yields CASSSTSGATDTQYF.

This clonotype was observed at least ten times. The V and J genes are TRBV6-1 and TRBJ2-3; D could derive from TRBD1 or TRBD2 (5 bases each). Germline V gene lookup returns CDR1 MNHNS and CDR2 SASEGT. This CDR3 spans 15 amino acids. Trimming stripped 6 bases from V and 2 bases from J, with 15 bases between. The CDR3 loop is CASRLVGGTTDTQYF. The CDR3 region has the DNA TGTGCCAGCAGATTAGTTGGGGGTACCACAGATACGCAGTATTTT.

This clonotype was counted at least ten times. The rearrangement links TRBV9 to TRBJ2-1; a weak D match, TRBD1 (5 bases). Looked up from germline, CDR1 is SGDLS and CDR2 is YYNGEE. Trimming pared 0 bases from V and 0 bases from J, leaving 10 bases between. The CDR3 is 16 amino acids. The CDR3 reads CASSVGGISSYNEQFF. CDR3 DNA sequence: TGTGCCAGCAGCGTAGGGGGCATTAGCTCCTACAATGAGCAGTTCTTC.

This chain connects TRBV28 to TRBJ2-3; D may match TRBD1 or TRBD2 (5 bases each). Germline values: CDR1 MDHEN, CDR2 SYDVKM. The CDR3 totals 17 residues. The V gene lost 3 bases and the J gene lost 2 bases, with 18 bases spanning the gap. CDR3 DNA sequence: TGTGCCAGCAGTTTTAAAGGGTCCGGGACCATCACAGATACGCAGTATTTT. Its translation is CASSFKGSGTITDTQYF.

This clonotype was seen more than once but under ten times. The J gene is TRBJ1-4, the V gene TRBV5-1, with 8 bases aligning to TRBD1. Looked up from germline, CDR1 is SGHRS and CDR2 is YFSETQ. Germline trimming cut 4 bases from V and 4 bases from J; bases unmatched to any gene: 9. The CDR3 is 16 amino acids. The CDR3 sequence: CASSLTGVGSNEKLFF. In DNA, the CDR3 is TGCGCCAGCAGCCTGACAGGGGTCGGGAGTAATGAAAAACTGTTTTTT.

This clonotype was picked up many times. The gene calls are TRBV15 and TRBJ2-5, with D perhaps matching TRBD2 (5 bases). V was pared by 1 base and J by 1 base, with 13 bases between. CDR1 and CDR2 from the germline V gene are LNHNV and YYDKDF (reference sequence). This CDR3 region has 16 residues. The CDR3 is CATSRVVREFQETQYF. CDR3 nucleotides: TGTGCCACCAGCAGAGTAGTGAGGGAGTTCCAAGAGACCCAGTACTTC.

On this clonotype itself: Given a much more abundant clone one base away, this may be a read error. The chain is built from TRBV7-9 and TRBJ1-1, with D possibly matching TRBD1 (5 bases). V dropped 8 bases and J dropped 10 bases, with 20 bases sitting between them. Germline V gene sequence: CDR1 SEHNR, CDR2 FQNEAQ (reference sequence). This CDR3 has 13 amino acids. The CDR3 reads CASVGGGWAGAFF. The CDR3 bases are TGTGCCAGCGTCGGGGGGGGATGGGCCGGAGCTTTCTTT.

The genes are TRBV14 and TRBJ1-4; 8 bases align to TRBD1. V gave up 3 bases and J gave up 6 bases; unmatched junction bases: 12. This CDR3 spans 17 amino acids. The germline CDR1 and CDR2 sequences are SGHDN and FVKESK. As DNA, the CDR3 is TGTGCCAGCAGCCAGATTGTTGGGAACAGGGGGTATGAAAAACTGTTTTTT. It translates to CASSQIVGNRGYEKLFF.

This clonotype occurred many times. V and J are TRBV12-5 and TRBJ2-3, with TRBD1 as a possible D gene (6 bases). CDR3 length equals 13 residues. The germline CDR1 and CDR2 sequences are LGHNT and FRNRAP. V lost 7 bases to trimming and J lost 1 base, with 9 bases between them. The CDR3 bases are TGTGCTAGTGCGGCAGGGGGCACAGATACGCAGTATTTT. It encodes CASAAGGTDTQYF.